In its sample, the clone carrying this TCR beta chain was seen many times. This specimen belongs to a study of blood T cell repertoires in COVID-19. Data came from immunoSEQ multiplex PCR; TCRdb stores just in-frame clones and leaves some out. The data contain tens of thousands of clones, roughly 80% of them singletons. This sequence was found in a man between 65 and 85 years old with COVID-19, enrolled during active disease. The sequenced material came from peripheral blood.

The CDR3 region is CASSSPAGTSGLDTQYF. CDR3 in DNA: TGTGCCAGCAGCTCCCCGGCCGGGACTAGTGGTCTAGATACGCAGTATTTT. The V and J genes are TRBV13 and TRBJ2-3; 8 nucleotides match TRBD2. With 4 bases clipped from V and 5 bases from J, the junction kept 14 bases outside the gene matches. Per germline, CDR1 PRHDT and CDR2 FYEKMQ (reference sequence). The CDR3 contains 17 residues. The full variable domain, its missing parts supplied by reference TRBV13 and TRBJ2-3, is AAGVIQSPRHLIKEKRETATLKCYPIPRHDTVYWYQQGPGQDPQFLISFYEKMQSDKGSIPDRFSAQQFSDYHSELNMSSLELGDSALYFCASSSPAGTSGLDTQYFGPGTRLTVL.